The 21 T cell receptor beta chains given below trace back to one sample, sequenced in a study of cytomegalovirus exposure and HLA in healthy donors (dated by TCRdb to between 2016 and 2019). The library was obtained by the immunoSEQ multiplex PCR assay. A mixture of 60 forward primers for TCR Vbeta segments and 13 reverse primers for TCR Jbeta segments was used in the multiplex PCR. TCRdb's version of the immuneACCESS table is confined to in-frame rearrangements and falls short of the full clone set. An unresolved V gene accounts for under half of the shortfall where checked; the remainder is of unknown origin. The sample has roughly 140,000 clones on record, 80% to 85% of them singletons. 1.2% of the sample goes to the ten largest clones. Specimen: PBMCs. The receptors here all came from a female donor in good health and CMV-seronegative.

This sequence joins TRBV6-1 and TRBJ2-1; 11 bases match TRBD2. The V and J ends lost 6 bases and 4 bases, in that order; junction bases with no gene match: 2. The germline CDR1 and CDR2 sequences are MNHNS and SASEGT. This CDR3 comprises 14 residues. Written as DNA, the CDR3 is TGTGCCAGCAGGGGACTAGCGGCGTACAATGAGCAGTTCTTC. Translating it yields CASRGLAAYNEQFF.

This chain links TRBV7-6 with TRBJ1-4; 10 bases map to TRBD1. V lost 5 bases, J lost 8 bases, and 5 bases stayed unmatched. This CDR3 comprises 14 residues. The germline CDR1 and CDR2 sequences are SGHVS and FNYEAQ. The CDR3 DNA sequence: TGTGCCAGCAGCGCGGGACAGGGGTACGAAAAACTGTTTTTT. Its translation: CASSAGQGYEKLFF.

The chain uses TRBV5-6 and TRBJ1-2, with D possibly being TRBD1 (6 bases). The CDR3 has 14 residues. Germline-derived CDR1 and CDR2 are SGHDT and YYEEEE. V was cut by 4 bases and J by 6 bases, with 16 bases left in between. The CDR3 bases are TGTGCCAGCAGCCCATCACCGCAGGGGAATGGCTACACCTTC. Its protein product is CASSPSPQGNGYTF.

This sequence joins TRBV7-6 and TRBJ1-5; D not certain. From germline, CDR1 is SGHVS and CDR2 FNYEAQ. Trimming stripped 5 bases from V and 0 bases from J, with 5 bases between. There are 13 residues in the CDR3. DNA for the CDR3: TGTGCCAGCAGCCCTTATAGCAATCAGCCCCAGCATTTT. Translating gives CASSPYSNQPQHF.

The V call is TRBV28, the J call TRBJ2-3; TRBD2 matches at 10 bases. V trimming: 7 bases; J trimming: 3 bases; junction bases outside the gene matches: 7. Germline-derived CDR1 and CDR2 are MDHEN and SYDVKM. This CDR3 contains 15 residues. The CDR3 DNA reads TGTGCCAGCACTAGCGGGAGACCTGGAACAGATACGCAGTATTTT. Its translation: CASTSGRPGTDTQYF.

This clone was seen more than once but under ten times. The CDR3 sequence is CASSTGGGIPEAFF. CDR3 in DNA: TGTGCCAGCTCCACCGGGGGAGGGATCCCTGAAGCTTTCTTT. The chain carries TRBV6-6 and TRBJ1-1, with D tentatively TRBD1 (5 bases). The germline V gene has CDR1 MNHNY and CDR2 SVGAGI (reference sequence). CDR3 size: 14 residues. V lost 8 bases and J lost 6, with 19 bases in between.

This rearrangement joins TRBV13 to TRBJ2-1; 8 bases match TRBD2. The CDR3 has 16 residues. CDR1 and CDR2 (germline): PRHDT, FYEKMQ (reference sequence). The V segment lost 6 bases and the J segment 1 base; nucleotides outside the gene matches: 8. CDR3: CASRGQAGGSYNEQFF. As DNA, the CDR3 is TGTGCCAGCAGGGGGCAGGCGGGAGGATCCTACAATGAGCAGTTCTTC.

This CDR3 reads CASSVGGTSLETQYF. The CDR3 coding sequence is TGTGCCAGCAGCGTTGGGGGGACTAGCCTCGAGACCCAGTACTTC. This chain joins TRBV21-1 and TRBJ2-5; the table calls TRBD2, which could not be checked here. TRBV21-1 is a recognized pseudogene. The length of the CDR3 is 15 residues.

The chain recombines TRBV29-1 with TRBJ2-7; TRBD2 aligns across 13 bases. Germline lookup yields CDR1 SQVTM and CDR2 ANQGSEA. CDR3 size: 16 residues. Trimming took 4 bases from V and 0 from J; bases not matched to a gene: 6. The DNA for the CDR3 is TGCAGCGTTGCAGGGACTAGCGGGATTCCCTCCTACGAGCAGTACTTC. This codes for CSVAGTSGIPSYEQYF.

CDR3 coding DNA: TGCGCCAGCAGCTTGGGAACTCGGCCCGGGGGAGGTTATTCGTCGAACACTGAAGCTTTCTTT. Amino acids: CASSLGTRPGGGYSSNTEAFF. The chain couples TRBV5-1 to TRBJ1-1; D is perhaps TRBD1 (5 bases). CDR3 length equals 21 residues. Trimming cost V 0 bases and J 1 base, with 28 bases left between them. The V gene's germline CDR1 is SGHRS and CDR2 YFSETQ.

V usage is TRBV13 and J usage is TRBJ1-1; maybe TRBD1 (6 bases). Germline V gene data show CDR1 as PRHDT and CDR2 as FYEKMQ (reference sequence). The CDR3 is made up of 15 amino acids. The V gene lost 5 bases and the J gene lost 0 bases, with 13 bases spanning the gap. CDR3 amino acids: CASSTLGQMNTEAFF. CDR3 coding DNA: TGTGCCAGCAGCACTCTAGGACAGATGAACACTGAAGCTTTCTTT.

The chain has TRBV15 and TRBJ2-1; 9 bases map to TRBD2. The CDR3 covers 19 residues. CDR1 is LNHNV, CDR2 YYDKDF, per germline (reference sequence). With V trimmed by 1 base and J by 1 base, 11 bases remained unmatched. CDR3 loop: CATSRGRGGTGRSYNEQFF. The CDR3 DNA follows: TGTGCCACCAGCAGAGGGCGGGGGGGGACTGGACGGTCCTACAATGAGCAGTTCTTC.

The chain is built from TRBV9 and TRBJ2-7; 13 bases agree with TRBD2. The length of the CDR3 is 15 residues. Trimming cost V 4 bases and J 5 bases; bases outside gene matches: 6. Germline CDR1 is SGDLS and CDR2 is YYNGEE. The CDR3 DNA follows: TGTGCCAGCAGCCCCAGACTAGCGGGAGGCCACGAGCAGTACTTC. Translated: CASSPRLAGGHEQYF. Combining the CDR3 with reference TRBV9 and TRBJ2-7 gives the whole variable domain DSGVTQTPKHLITATGQRVTLRCSPRSGDLSVYWYQQSLDQGLQFLIQYYNGEERAKGNILERFSAQQFPDLHSELNLSSLELGDSALYFCASSPRLAGGHEQYFGPGTRLTVT.

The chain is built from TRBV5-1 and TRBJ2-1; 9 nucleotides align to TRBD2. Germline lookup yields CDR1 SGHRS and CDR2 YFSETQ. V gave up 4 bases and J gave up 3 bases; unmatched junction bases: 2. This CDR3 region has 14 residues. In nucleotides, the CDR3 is TGCGCCAGCAGCAGCGGGAGGTTCTACAATGAGCAGTTCTTC. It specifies CASSSGRFYNEQFF.

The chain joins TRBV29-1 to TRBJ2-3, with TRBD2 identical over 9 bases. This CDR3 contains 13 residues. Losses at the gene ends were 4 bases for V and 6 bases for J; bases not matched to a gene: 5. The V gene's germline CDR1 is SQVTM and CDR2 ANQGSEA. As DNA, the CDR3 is TGCAGCGTTGTCAATAGCGGGAGTGATACGCAGTATTTT. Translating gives CSVVNSGSDTQYF.

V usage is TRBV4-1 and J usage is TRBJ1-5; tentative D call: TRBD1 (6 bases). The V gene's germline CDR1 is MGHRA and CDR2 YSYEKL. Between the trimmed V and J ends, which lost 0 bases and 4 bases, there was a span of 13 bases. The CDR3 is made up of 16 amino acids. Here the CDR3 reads CASSQDARGGNQPQHF. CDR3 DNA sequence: TGCGCCAGCAGCCAAGATGCCAGGGGAGGGAATCAGCCCCAGCATTTT.

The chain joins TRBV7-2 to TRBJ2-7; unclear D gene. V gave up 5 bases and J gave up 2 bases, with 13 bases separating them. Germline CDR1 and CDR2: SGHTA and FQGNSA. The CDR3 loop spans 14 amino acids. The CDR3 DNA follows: TGTGCCAGCAGCCCCTCGTCCGCGGCCTACGAGCAGTACTTC. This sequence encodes CASSPSSAAYEQYF.

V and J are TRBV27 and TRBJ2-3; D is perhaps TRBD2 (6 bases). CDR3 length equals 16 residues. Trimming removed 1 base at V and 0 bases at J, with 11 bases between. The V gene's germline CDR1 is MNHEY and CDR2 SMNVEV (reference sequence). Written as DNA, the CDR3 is TGTGCCAGCAGTTTATTGGGTGGACTAAGCACAGATACGCAGTATTTT. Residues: CASSLLGGLSTDTQYF.

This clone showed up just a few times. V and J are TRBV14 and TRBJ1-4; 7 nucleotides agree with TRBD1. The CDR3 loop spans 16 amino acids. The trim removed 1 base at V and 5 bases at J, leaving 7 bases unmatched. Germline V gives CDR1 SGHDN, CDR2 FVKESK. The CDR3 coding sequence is TGTGCCAGCAGCCAAGGGAGACAGGGATCAAATGAAAAACTGTTTTTT. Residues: CASSQGRQGSNEKLFF.

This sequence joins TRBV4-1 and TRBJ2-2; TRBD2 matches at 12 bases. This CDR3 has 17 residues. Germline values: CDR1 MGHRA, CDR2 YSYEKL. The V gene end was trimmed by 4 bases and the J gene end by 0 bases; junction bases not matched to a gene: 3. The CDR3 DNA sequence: TGCGCCAGCAGCCCCGGGACTAGCGGGCCGAACACCGGGGAGCTGTTTTTT. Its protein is CASSPGTSGPNTGELFF.

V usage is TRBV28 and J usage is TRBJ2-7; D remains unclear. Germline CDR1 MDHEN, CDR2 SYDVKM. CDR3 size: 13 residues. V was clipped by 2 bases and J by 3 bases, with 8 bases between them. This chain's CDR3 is CASSLGQDYEQYF. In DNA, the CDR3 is TGTGCCAGCAGTTTAGGGCAGGACTACGAGCAGTACTTC.